What follows are 7 T cell receptor beta chains derived from one specimen sequenced in a study of T cells in Graves' hyperthyroidism and ophthalmopathy. The TCR beta CDR3 regions underwent amplification using RNA transcripts as the source. TCR CDR3 regions were first amplified by RT-PCR with HTBI primers. In TCRdb, the multiplex PCR reads were re-called with MiXCR into one record per CDR3 protein. The data contain hundreds of thousands of distinct CDR3 sequences, roughly 15% of them singletons. The sequenced material came from blood. These receptors originate from a woman aged 55-70 years with Graves' ophthalmopathy.

This chain uses TRBV10-2 with TRBJ2-3; D is perhaps TRBD1 or TRBD2 (6 bases each). Per germline, CDR1 WSHSY and CDR2 SAAADI. V was clipped by 5 bases and J by 2 bases, with 11 bases between them. The CDR3 sequence is 14 residues long. CDR3 coding DNA: TGCGCCAGCAGTTTCGGGGGCCACACAGATACGCAGTATTTT. Its translation is CASSFGGHTDTQYF.

This clonotype occurred many times. CDR3 sequence (DNA): TGTGCCAGCAGCTTAGACCGGGGGCGGGAGACCCAGTACTTC. It specifies CASSLDRGRETQYF. The chain is built from TRBV7-9 and TRBJ2-5, with D perhaps given as TRBD1 or TRBD2 (6 bases each). The CDR3 is 14 amino acids. Trimming removed 1 base from V and 5 bases from J, with 11 bases in between. The germline V gene has CDR1 SEHNR and CDR2 FQNEAQ (reference sequence).

This clonotype has a handful of counts. The rearrangement uses TRBV30 and TRBJ2-1; 9 nucleotides line up with TRBD1. CDR1 and CDR2 (germline): GTSNPN, SVGIG (reference sequence). This CDR3 is built from 14 residues. The junction had 12 bases not matched to a gene; V was cut back by 6 bases and J by 9 bases. The CDR3 DNA sequence: TGTGCCTGTCGGGTACAGGGGGCTTTGAGTGAGCAGTTCTTC. Its translation: CACRVQGALSEQFF.

The chain links TRBV29-1 to TRBJ1-2; possibly TRBD1 for D (6 bases). Germline V gene data show CDR1 as SQVTM and CDR2 as ANQGSEA. The CDR3 sequence is 15 residues long. The V and J ends lost 6 bases and 3 bases respectively, with 20 bases between them. The CDR3 DNA reads as TGCAGCGTCATCATAACAGGGACCGTGGACTATGGCTACACCTTC. Encoded protein: CSVIITGTVDYGYTF.

This clonotype was observed many times. The rearrangement uses TRBV20-1 and TRBJ2-1; 9 nucleotides match TRBD2. With 7 bases clipped from V and 4 bases from J, the junction kept 11 bases outside the gene matches. The CDR3 is 15 amino acids. Germline values: CDR1 DFQATT, CDR2 SNEGSKA (reference sequence). The CDR3 region is CSGEPSGTGYNEQFF. The CDR3 DNA follows: TGCAGTGGCGAACCTAGCGGGACGGGATACAATGAGCAGTTCTTC.

This clonotype has a count of ten or more. This chain uses TRBV28 with TRBJ1-5; the match to TRBD1 covers 7 bases. Per germline, CDR1 MDHEN and CDR2 SYDVKM. This CDR3 has 16 amino acids. Trimming took 6 bases from V and 4 from J; bases not matched to a gene: 12. The CDR3 region has the DNA TGTGCCAGCAGACGCCAACAGGGGTGGGAAAATCAGCCCCAGCATTTT. Its translation is CASRRQQGWENQPQHF.

In its sample, this clonotype was seen many times. As DNA, the CDR3 is TGTGCCAGCAGCTCAGGTCGGGCAGGAGTTATTGGTGAGCAGTTCTTC. It is translated as CASSSGRAGVIGEQFF. The chain has TRBV11-2 and TRBJ2-1; D uncertain. The CDR3 is 16 amino acids. V was trimmed by 4 bases and J by 9 bases, leaving 22 bases between them. Germline V gene sequence: CDR1 SGHAT, CDR2 FQNNGV.